This TCR beta chain comes out of a study of OX40 agonist ivuxolimab in advanced cancers. Libraries were prepared by immunoSEQ multiplex PCR; TCRdb keeps only in-frame clonotypes and omits some of them. Of roughly 64,000 clones listed, more than 80% were seen once; the top ten hold approximately 5.2%. The CDR3 length is 15 residues. J gave up 1 base and V 0 bases, and 1 base lay outside the gene matches. Germline V lookup: CDR1 LGHNA, CDR2 YNFKEQ. This material consisted of CD4+ or CD8+ T cells sorted from blood, taken in a trial of the OX40 agonist ivuxolimab. The V gene is TRBV4-2, the J gene TRBJ2-3; 7 bases line up with TRBD2. The TCR sequence derives from an adult with an advanced solid tumor such as melanoma, head and neck, liver or kidney cancer. CDR3 nucleotide sequence: TGTGCCAGCAGCCAAGATACTAGCGGCACAGATACGCAGTATTTT. Its protein is CASSQDTSGTDTQYF.